The T cell receptor (beta chain) under discussion was sequenced for a study of T cells after yellow fever vaccination. Whole-study context: SMART-Seq v4 Ultra Low Input prepared the low-cell-number fractions.

This CDR3 contains 15 residues. Germline values: CDR1 SQVTM, CDR2 ANQGSEA. With respect to this clonotype: One end of the junction does not line up with germline, which may come from a read error.

Template switching by 5'RACE produced TCR cDNA, adding a universal primer site and UMIs. TCRdb fed the 5' RACE reads into MiXCR, producing one record per CDR3 protein. The sample carries about 400,000 distinct CDR3 sequences, roughly 6.2% recorded once. The receptor's source is a man aged 25-45 years who received the YFV17D yellow fever vaccine. The V and J genes are TRBV29-1 and TRBJ2-5; D perhaps matches TRBD1 (5 bases). The material was PBMCs, obtained 5 days after the yellow fever booster vaccination. The CDR3 bases are TGCAGCGTTGATTTAGTTGGGGCAGCCCAAGAGACCCAGAACTTC. Its translation: CSVDLVGAAQETQNF.